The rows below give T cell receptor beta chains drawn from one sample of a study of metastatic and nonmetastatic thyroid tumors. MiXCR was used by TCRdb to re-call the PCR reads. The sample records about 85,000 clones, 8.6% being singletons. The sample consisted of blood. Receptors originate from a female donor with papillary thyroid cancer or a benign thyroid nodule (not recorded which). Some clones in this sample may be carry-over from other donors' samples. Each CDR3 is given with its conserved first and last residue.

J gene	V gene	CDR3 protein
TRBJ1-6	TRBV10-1	CASSESSINSPLHF
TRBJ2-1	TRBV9	CASSVAGATYNEQFF
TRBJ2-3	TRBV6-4	CASSDEGEDTQYF
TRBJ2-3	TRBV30	CAWSRRKVTDTQYF
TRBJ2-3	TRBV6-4	CASSDSDRDTQYF
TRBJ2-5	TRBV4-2	CASSQDRTSGTQYF
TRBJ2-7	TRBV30	CAWSRHSTYEQYF
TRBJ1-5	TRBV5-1	CASSLQGQSNQPQHF
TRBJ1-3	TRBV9	CASSVVGDPGNTIYF
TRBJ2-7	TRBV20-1	CSANPIEQYF
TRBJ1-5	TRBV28	CASSSAPPQHF
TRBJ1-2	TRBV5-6	CASSPTYGGYTF
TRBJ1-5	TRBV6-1	CASRDRRGNQPQHF
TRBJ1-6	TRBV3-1	CASSQDKDRVHSPLHF
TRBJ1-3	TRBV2	CASRASSGNTIYF
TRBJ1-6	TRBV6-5	CASSSDRSSYNSPLHF
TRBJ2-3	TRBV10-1	CASSESRGVGTDTQYF
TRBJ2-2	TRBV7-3	CASRERGTGELFF
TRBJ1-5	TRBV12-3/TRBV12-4	CASSSIRTGNSNQPQHF
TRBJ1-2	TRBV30	CAWSVEANYGYTF
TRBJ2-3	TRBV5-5	CASTQLDRGDTQYF
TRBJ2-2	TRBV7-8	CASSPGQGRTGELFF
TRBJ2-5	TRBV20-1	CSARDPGRPQETQYF
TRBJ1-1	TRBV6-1	CASSLRGGGRTEAFF
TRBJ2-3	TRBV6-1	CAIRDRVEDTQYF
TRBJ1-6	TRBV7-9	CASSLGFSYNSPLHF
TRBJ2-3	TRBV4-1	CASSQFLTDTQYF
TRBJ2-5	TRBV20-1	CSAWDRVETQYF
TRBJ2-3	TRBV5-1	CASAPAPPYTDTQYF
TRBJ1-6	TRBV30	CAWKPGPRRNSPLHF
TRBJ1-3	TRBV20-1	CSARKGRGDGNTIYF
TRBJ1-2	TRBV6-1	CASFYDRDYGYTF
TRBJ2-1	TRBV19	CASSRTGADEQFF